What follows describes a single T cell receptor (beta chain). No cognate antigen has been identified for it. Per-base quality was not reported, and no clone a single base away is much larger than it. This record belongs to a study of blood T cell repertoires in COVID-19 (dated by TCRdb to about 2020). In the study overall: Samples from collaborators originated in the United States, Italy and Spain and spanned both the acute and convalescent phases of COVID-19. The repertoires were released in a freely available public database intended as a resource for research on the immune response to SARS-CoV-2. Where available, HLA class I and class II types were taken from metadata supplied by the sample provider and were not determined by assay-based typing. Samples came from the ongoing ImmuneRACE study (first 160 participants) plus 1,254 subjects from 6 global collaborators. Deeply sampled blood TCRbeta repertoires from subjects exposed to, actively infected with, or recovered from COVID-19 were included in the dataset. The material from the prospective study consisted of cDNA or gDNA derived from T cells, B-cell-depleted T cells, or PBMCs. Sample metadata almost always included a de-identified subject ID, COVID-19 status, age in years and sex.

Findings and caveats that apply to the study as a whole: The amount of clinical and demographic metadata varied by source and participant and was provided uncurated.

At one collaborating source in Seattle, patients were enrolled during active infection and were followed longitudinally through the course of disease. The collaborating institutions used their own protocols to collect whole blood in K2EDTA tubes. For TCRbeta analysis, collaborators shipped samples in one of three forms: frozen whole blood, isolated PBMCs, or DNA extracted from either of those sample types. TCRbeta CDR3 regions were amplified from genomic DNA by means of the immunoSEQ Assay, a bias-controlled multiplex PCR. The authors' pipeline ran thus. Within the assay, amplification of reference gene primers was used to estimate how many nucleated cells each sample contained. To quantify the absolute abundance of each unique TCRbeta CDR3 rearrangement, sequence reads were collapsed and filtered. For each sample, productive Simpson clonality was calculated by taking the square root of Simpson's diversity index across productive rearrangements. This immuneACCESS table, as held by TCRdb, lists in-frame sequences with V and J called but not all clones. Of the missing ones, under half trace to an unresolved V gene in checked studies; the others have no known cause. V and J calls and clone size are given by that table; D and trimming were obtained from the DNA. This sample is represented by 350,000 or so clones; roughly 90% of them were singletons. Of the sample, 3% to 4.5% is held by the ten largest clones.

Based on the germline V gene, the CDR1 and CDR2 sequences are MNHEY and SVGAGI. V lost 4 bases and J lost 0 bases; the stretch between them is 15 bases long. The CDR3 goes from the cysteine to the phenylalanine over 16 residues. The DNA shown is the 48-base CDR3, in frame from base 1. The chain was built from TRBV6-5 and TRBJ1-2; confidence is insufficient to name the D gene. The clonotype comes from a woman aged 60-75 years with COVID-19, enrolled during active disease. Sequencing was carried out using peripheral blood. In nucleotides, the sequence is TGTGCCAGCAGTTTCAGAGGGATCCAAGCTAACTATGGCTACACCTTC. This gives the protein CASSFRGIQANYGYTF.